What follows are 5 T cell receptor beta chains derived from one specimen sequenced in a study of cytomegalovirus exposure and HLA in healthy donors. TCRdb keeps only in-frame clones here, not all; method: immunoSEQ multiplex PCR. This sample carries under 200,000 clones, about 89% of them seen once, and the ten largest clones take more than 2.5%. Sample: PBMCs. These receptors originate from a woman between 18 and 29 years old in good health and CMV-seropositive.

The CDR3 here is CASSPPGNQPQHF. The CDR3 nucleotides are TGTGCCAGTAGTCCTCCAGGCAATCAGCCCCAGCATTTT. The chain links TRBV19 to TRBJ1-5; the D is unclear. CDR1 is LNHDA, CDR2 SQIVND, per germline (reference sequence). The CDR3 sequence is 13 residues long. Trimming cost V 5 bases and J 2 bases, with 7 bases left between them.

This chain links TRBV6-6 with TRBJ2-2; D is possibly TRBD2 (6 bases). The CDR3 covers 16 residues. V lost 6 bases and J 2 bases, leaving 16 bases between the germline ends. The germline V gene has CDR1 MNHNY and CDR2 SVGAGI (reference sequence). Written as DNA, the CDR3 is TGTGCCAGCAGAGGACTAAGCGGACTTAACACCGGGGAGCTGTTTTTT. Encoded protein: CASRGLSGLNTGELFF.

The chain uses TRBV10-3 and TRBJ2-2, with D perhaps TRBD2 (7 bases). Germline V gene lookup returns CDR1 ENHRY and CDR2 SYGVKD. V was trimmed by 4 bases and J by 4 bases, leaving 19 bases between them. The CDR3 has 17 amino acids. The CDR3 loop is CAISATGLGGGTGELFF. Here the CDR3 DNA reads TGTGCCATCAGTGCAACAGGGTTGGGCGGGGGCACCGGGGAGCTGTTTTTT.

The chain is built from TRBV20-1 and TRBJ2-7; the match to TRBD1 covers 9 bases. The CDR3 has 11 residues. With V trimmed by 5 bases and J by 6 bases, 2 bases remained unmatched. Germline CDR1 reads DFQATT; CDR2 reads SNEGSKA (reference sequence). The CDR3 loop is CSARQGGEQYF. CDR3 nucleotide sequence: TGCAGTGCTCGACAGGGGGGCGAGCAGTACTTC.

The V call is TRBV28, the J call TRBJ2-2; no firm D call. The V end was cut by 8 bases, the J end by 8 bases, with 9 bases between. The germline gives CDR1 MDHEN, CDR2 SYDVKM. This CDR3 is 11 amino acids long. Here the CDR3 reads CASQFLGELFF. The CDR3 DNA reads TGTGCCAGCCAGTTTTTGGGGGAGCTGTTTTTT.